The T cell receptor (beta chain) described here comes from a study of control samples from healthy donors and cancer patients. V lost 2 bases and J lost 5, with 16 bases in between. The CDR3 length is 15 residues. Germline V gene data show CDR1 as SGHRS and CDR2 as YFSETQ. Profiled with immunoSEQ multiplex PCR; TCRdb holds only in-frame clones, not every one. This table has 50,000 to 55,000 clones, 95% appearing once. The V gene is TRBV5-1, the J gene TRBJ2-5, with D perhaps matching TRBD1 or TRBD2 (5 bases each). The receptor was isolated from a young man in good health. Sequenced sample: blood. CDR3 residues: CASSLAGTVEETQYF. In DNA, the CDR3 is TGCGCCAGCAGCTTAGCCGGGACCGTAGAGGAGACCCAGTACTTC.